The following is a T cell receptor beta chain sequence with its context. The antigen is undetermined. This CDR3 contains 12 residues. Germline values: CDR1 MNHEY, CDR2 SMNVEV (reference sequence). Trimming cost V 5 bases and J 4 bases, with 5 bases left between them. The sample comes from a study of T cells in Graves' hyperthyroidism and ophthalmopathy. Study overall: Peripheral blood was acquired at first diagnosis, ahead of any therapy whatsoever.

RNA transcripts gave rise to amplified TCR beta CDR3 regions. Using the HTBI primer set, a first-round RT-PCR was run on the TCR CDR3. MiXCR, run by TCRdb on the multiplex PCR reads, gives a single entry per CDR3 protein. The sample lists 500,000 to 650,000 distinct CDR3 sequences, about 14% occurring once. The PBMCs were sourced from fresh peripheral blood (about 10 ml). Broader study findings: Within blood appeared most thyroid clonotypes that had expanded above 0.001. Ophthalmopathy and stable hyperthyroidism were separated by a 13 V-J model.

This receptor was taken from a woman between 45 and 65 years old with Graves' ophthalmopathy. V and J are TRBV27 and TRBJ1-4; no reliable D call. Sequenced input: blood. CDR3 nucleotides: TGTGCCAGCAGTATGGGTAATGAAAAACTGTTTTTT. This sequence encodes CASSMGNEKLFF.